This T cell receptor (beta chain) is drawn from a study of CD8 T cells in ankylosing spondylitis. Study results and limitations: It appeared that ankylosing spondylitis blood was characterized by a TCR beta motif of about eight highly homologous variants.

Germline V gene sequence: CDR1 LGHDT, CDR2 YNNKEL (reference sequence). The CDR3 consists of 16 residues. The J segment lost 5 bases and the V segment lost 0 bases, leaving 6 bases of the junction unmatched. There are a few counts of this clonotype. The antigen is undetermined. Making the TCR beta libraries involved quantitative 5'-RACE with molecular barcodes. TCRdb re-analysed the 5' RACE reads in MiXCR, keeping a single row per CDR3 protein. The sample comprises a few hundred thousand distinct CDR3 sequences, about 10% of which are singletons, and less than 7% rests with the top ten. The origin of this receptor is a male donor with ankylosing spondylitis or in good health (not recorded which). The chain couples TRBV3-1 to TRBJ2-5, with 10 bases matching TRBD1. The source material was blood, either unsorted or a sorted T cell fraction (not recorded which). DNA of the CDR3: TGTGCCAGCAGCCAAGAAATGGAGGGACAGGGGGAGACCCAGTACTTC. Its translation is CASSQEMEGQGETQYF.